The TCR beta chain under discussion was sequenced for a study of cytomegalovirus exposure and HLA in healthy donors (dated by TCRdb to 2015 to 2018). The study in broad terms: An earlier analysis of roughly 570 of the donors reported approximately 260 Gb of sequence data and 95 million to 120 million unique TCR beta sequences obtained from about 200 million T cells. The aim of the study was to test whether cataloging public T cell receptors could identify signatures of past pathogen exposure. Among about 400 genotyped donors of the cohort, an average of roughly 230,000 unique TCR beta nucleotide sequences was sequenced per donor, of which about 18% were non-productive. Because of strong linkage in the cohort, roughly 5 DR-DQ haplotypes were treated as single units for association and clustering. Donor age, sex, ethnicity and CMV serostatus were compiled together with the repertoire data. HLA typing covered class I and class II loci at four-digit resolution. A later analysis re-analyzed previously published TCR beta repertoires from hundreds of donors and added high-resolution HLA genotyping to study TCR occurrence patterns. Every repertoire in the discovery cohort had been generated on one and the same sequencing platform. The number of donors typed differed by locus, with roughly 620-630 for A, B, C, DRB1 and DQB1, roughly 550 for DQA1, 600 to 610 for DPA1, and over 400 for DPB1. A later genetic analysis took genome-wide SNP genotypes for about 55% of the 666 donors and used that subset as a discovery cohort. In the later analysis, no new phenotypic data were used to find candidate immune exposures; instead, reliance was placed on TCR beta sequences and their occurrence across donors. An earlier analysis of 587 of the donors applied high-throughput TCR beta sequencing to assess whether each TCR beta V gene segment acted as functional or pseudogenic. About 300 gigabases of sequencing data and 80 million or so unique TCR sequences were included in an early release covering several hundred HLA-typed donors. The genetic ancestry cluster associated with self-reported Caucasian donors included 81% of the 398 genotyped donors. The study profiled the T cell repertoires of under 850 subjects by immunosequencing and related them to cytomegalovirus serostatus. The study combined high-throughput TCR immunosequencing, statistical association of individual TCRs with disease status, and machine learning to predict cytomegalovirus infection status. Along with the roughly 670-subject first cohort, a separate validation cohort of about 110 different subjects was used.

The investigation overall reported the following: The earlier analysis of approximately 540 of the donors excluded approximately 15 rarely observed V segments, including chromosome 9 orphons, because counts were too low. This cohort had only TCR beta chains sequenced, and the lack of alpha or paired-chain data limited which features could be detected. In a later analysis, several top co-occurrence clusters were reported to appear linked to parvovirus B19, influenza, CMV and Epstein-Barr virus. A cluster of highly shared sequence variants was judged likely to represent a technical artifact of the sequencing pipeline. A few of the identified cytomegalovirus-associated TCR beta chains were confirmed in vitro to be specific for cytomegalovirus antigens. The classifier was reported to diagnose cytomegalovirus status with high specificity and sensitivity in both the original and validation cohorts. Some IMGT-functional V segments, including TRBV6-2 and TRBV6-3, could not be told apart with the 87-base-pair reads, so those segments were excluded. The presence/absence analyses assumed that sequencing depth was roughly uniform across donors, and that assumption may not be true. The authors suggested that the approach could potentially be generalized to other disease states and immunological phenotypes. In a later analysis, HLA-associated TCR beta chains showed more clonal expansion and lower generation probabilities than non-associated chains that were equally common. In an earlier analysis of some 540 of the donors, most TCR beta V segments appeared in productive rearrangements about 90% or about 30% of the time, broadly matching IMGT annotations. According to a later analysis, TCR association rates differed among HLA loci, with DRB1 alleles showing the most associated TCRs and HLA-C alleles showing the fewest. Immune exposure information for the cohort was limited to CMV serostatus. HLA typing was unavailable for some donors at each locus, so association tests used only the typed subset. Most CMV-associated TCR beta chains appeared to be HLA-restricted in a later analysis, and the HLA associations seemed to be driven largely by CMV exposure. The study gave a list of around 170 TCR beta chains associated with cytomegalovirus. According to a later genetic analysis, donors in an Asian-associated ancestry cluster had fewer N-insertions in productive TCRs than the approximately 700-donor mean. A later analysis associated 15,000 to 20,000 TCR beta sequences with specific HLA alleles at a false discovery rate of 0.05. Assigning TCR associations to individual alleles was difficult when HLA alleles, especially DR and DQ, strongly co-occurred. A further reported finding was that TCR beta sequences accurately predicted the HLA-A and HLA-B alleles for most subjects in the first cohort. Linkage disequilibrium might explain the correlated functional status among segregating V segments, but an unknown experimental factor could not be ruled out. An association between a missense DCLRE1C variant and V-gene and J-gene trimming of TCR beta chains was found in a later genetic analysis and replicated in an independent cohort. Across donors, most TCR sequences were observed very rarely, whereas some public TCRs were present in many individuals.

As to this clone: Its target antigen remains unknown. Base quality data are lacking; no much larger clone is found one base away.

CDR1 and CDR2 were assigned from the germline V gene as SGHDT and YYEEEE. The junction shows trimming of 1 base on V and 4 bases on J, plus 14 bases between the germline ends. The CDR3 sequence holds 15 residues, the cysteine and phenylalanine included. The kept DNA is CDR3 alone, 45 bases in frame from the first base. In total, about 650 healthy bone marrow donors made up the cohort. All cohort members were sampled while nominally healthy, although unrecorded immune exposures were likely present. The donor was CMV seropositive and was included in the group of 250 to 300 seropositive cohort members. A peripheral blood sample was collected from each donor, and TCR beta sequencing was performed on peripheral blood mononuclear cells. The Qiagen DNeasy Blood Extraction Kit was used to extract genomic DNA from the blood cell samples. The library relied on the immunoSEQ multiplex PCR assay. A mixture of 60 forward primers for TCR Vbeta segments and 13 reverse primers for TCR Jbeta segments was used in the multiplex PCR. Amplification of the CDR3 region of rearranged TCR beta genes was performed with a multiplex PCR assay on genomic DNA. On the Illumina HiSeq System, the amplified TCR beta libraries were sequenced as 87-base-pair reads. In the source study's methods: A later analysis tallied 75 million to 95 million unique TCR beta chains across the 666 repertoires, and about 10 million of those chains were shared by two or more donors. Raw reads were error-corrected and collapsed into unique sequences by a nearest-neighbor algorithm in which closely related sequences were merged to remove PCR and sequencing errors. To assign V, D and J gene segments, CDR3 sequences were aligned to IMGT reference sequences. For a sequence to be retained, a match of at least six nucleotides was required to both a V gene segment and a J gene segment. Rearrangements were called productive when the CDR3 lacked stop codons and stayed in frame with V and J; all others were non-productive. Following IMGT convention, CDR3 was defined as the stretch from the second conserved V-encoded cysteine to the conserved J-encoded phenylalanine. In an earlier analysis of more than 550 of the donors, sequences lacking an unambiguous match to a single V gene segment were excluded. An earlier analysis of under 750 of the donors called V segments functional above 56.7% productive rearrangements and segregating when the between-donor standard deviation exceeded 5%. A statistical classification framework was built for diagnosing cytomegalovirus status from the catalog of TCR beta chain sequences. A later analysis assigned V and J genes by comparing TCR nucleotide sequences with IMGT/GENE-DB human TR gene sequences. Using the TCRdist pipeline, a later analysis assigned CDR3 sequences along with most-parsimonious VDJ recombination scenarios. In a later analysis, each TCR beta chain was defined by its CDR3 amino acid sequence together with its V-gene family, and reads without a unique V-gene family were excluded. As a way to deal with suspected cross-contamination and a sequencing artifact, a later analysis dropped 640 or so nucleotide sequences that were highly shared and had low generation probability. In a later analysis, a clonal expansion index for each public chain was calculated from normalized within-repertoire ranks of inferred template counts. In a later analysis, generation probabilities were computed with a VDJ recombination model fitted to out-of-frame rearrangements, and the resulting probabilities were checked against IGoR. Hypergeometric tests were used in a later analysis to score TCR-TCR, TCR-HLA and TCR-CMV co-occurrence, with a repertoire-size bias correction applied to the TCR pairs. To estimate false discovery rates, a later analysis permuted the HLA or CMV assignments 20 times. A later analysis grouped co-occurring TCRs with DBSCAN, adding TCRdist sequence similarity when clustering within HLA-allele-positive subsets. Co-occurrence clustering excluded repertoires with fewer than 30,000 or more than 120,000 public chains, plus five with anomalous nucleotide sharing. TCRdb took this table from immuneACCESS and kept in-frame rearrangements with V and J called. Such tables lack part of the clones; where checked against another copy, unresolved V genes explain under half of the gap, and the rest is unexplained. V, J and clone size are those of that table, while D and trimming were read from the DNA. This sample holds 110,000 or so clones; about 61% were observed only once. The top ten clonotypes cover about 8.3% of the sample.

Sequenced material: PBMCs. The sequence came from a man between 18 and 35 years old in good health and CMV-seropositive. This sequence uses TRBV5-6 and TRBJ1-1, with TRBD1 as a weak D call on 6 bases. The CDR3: CASSLLTGRVTEAFF. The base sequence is TGTGCCAGCAGCTTGTTAACAGGGCGGGTCACTGAAGCTTTCTTT.